The 30 T cell receptor beta chains given below trace back to one sample, sequenced in a study of shared clonotypes between healthy human individuals. The method was immunoSEQ multiplex PCR; TCRdb's version includes in-frame clones alone and lacks a portion of them. The table includes about 2.4 million clones, about 92% detected once. The sequencing sample was made of naive CD4+ T cells sorted from blood. Subset noted: CD45RA+ positively selected. The receptors here all came from a man aged 18-30 years in good health.

V usage is TRBV11-2 and J usage is TRBJ2-5; D call uncertain. Per the germline V gene, CDR1 is SGHAT and CDR2 is FQNNGV. The CDR3 sequence is 16 residues long. Trimming took 0 bases from V and 5 from J, leaving 16 bases between them. CDR3 protein: CASSLDRAYSGETQYF. The CDR3 coding sequence is TGTGCCAGCAGCTTAGATCGAGCCTATTCTGGGGAGACCCAGTACTTC. The entire variable domain, with the rest obtained from reference TRBV11-2 and TRBJ2-5, is as follows: EAGVAQSPRYKIIEKRQSVAFWCNPISGHATLYWYQQILGQGPKLLIQFQNNGVVDDSQLPKDRFSAERLKGVDSTLKIQPAKLEDSAVYLCASSLDRAYSGETQYFGPGTRLLVL.

The chain is built from TRBV7-9 and TRBJ2-3; unclear D gene. CDR1 and CDR2 from the germline V gene are SEHNR and FQNEAQ (reference sequence). The V gene lost 3 bases and the J gene lost 2 bases, with 9 bases spanning the gap. This CDR3 contains 14 residues. The CDR3 coding sequence is TGTGCCAGCAGCTTGCAGAGTTACACAGATACGCAGTATTTT. This gives the protein CASSLQSYTDTQYF.

This clone occurred once. This chain links TRBV30 with TRBJ2-1; D might be TRBD1 (5 bases). V gave up 6 bases and J gave up 6 bases, with 18 bases separating them. CDR1 and CDR2 (germline): GTSNPN, SVGIG (reference sequence). The CDR3 spans 14 residues. CDR3 bases: TGTGCCTGCGCAGGGCAAGGATTCCTCAATGAGCAGTTCTTC. Translation gives CACAGQGFLNEQFF.

The chain couples TRBV11-2 to TRBJ1-6, with unresolved D. Germline CDR1 and CDR2: SGHAT and FQNNGV. Between the trimmed V and J ends, which lost 5 bases and 5 bases, there was a span of 16 bases. The CDR3 covers 16 residues. The CDR3 sequence: CASSPSHAGDNSPLHF. The CDR3 bases are TGTGCCAGCAGCCCGTCCCACGCGGGAGATAATTCACCCCTCCACTTT.

The gene calls are TRBV5-1 and TRBJ1-2; D may be TRBD1 (6 bases). Per the germline V gene, CDR1 is SGHRS and CDR2 is YFSETQ. CDR3 length: 16 amino acids. Between the trimmed V and J ends, which lost 4 bases and 5 bases, there was a span of 21 bases. CDR3 sequence reads: CASSRSAGQSIYGYTF. CDR3 nucleotides: TGCGCCAGCAGCAGAAGCGCCGGACAGTCCATTTATGGCTACACCTTC.

V and J are TRBV25-1 and TRBJ2-7; no definite D call. V was trimmed by 2 bases and J by 2 bases, leaving 7 bases between them. The CDR3 extends over 13 amino acids. Germline V CDR1 and CDR2: MGHDK, SYGVNS. The CDR3 loop reads CASSETVPYEQYF. The CDR3 region has the DNA TGTGCCAGCAGTGAAACAGTTCCCTACGAGCAGTACTTC.

This rearrangement joins TRBV6-5 to TRBJ1-2, with 7 bases fitting TRBD1. Trimming at V came to 5 bases and at J to 3 bases, leaving 9 bases not matched to a gene. Germline CDR1 reads MNHEY; CDR2 reads SVGAGI. The CDR3 length is 15 residues. The CDR3, as DNA: TGTGCCAGCAGTACCCCCAGGGGGGGGTACTATGGCTACACCTTC. Translation gives CASSTPRGGYYGYTF.

In its sample, this clone was seen a few times. V is TRBV10-3 and J is TRBJ1-2; D gene ambiguous. V was shortened by 3 bases and J by 0 bases, with 11 bases between the two germline ends. This CDR3 is 15 amino acids long. Germline V lookup: CDR1 ENHRY, CDR2 SYGVKD. The CDR3 coding sequence is TGTGCCATCAGTGATCCAGGCCGAGCTAACTATGGCTACACCTTC. Its protein product is CAISDPGRANYGYTF.

About this clone itself: Other DNA sequences in the same sample also yield this CDR3. The V gene is TRBV5-1, the J gene TRBJ1-4, with D possibly being TRBD1 (6 bases). The ends were cut back, 4 bases at V and 5 bases at J, with 12 bases in the middle. Germline V lookup: CDR1 SGHRS, CDR2 YFSETQ. The CDR3 spans 14 residues. CDR3 DNA sequence: TGCGCCAGCAGCCTGGGACAACTAAATGAAAAACTGTTTTTT. Its translation is CASSLGQLNEKLFF.

This rearrangement joins TRBV30 to TRBJ1-1; tentatively, D is TRBD1 (5 bases). Trimming pared 3 bases from V and 6 bases from J, leaving 17 bases between. The V gene's germline CDR1 is GTSNPN and CDR2 SVGIG (reference sequence). The CDR3 covers 14 residues. CDR3: CAWRGEAPSSEAFF. The CDR3 DNA follows: TGTGCCTGGAGGGGGGAGGCGCCGAGTTCTGAAGCTTTCTTT. Variable domain in full (rest from reference TRBV30 and TRBJ1-1): SQTIHQWPATLVQPVGSPLSLECTVEGTSNPNLYWYRQAAGRGLQLLFYSVGIGQISSEVPQNLSASRPQDRQFILSSKKLLLSDSGFYLCAWRGEAPSSEAFFGQGTRLTVV.

The J gene is TRBJ2-7, the V gene TRBV7-2; 10 bases are shared with TRBD1. Trimming at V came to 7 bases and at J to 6 bases, leaving 6 bases not matched to a gene. In germline, CDR1 is SGHTA, CDR2 FQGNSA. CDR3 length: 13 residues. The CDR3 protein is CASTRDRGFEQYF. For the CDR3, the DNA is TGTGCCAGCACCCGGGACAGGGGATTCGAGCAGTACTTC.

The chain joins TRBV5-4 to TRBJ1-5; unclear D gene. Trimming removed 0 bases from V and 3 bases from J, with 10 bases in between. The CDR3 is made up of 15 amino acids. The germline V gene has CDR1 SGHNT and CDR2 YYREEE (reference sequence). CDR3 residues: CASSLAPSPNQPQHF. In nucleotides, the CDR3 is TGTGCCAGCAGCTTGGCCCCAAGTCCCAATCAGCCCCAGCATTTT. The full variable domain, rest sourced from reference TRBV5-4 and TRBJ1-5, is ETGVTQSPTHLIKTRGQQVTLRCSSQSGHNTVSWYQQALGQGPQFIFQYYREEENGRGNFPPRFSGLQFPNYSSELNVNALELDDSALYLCASSLAPSPNQPQHFGDGTRLSIL.

This clone was detected once. The genes are TRBV6-4 and TRBJ1-5; possible D gene TRBD1, 5 bases. Germline values: CDR1 MRHNA, CDR2 SNTAGT. The CDR3 sequence is 16 residues long. V was cut by 6 bases and J by 0 bases, with 15 bases left in between. The CDR3 DNA is TGTGCCAGCAGCCCAGACGGGGCCAGTAGCAATCAGCCCCAGCATTTT. It encodes CASSPDGASSNQPQHF.

CDR3 coding DNA: TGTGCCAGCAGTGTTTCCCGGGACGGGGACCGGTACTTC. Its protein is CASSVSRDGDRYF. The chain has TRBV28 and TRBJ2-7; either TRBD1 or TRBD2 may fit D (5 bases each). V lost 5 bases and J lost 12, with 20 bases in between. From germline, CDR1 is MDHEN and CDR2 SYDVKM. The CDR3 loop spans 13 amino acids.

The V gene is TRBV19, the J gene TRBJ1-2; 8 nucleotides agree with TRBD1. The CDR3 is 13 residues long. Looked up from germline, CDR1 is LNHDA and CDR2 is SQIVND (reference sequence). Losses at the gene ends were 6 bases for V and 8 bases for J; bases not matched to a gene: 8. In nucleotides, the CDR3 is TGTGCCAGTAGCACGACCAGGGGGCAGGGCTACACCTTC. Its translation is CASSTTRGQGYTF.

The chain couples TRBV7-9 to TRBJ1-1; 7 bases map to TRBD1. The CDR3 has 14 amino acids. With 4 bases clipped from V and 4 bases from J, the junction kept 6 bases outside the gene matches. CDR1 and CDR2 (germline): SEHNR, FQNEAQ (reference sequence). CDR3 sequence reads: CASSSTGAPTEAFF. The DNA of the CDR3 is TGTGCCAGCAGCTCCACAGGGGCCCCCACTGAAGCTTTCTTT.

The sample holds one count of this clone. The gene calls are TRBV9 and TRBJ2-6; no firm D call. This CDR3 contains 16 residues. V lost 0 bases to trimming and J lost 1 base, with 8 bases between them. Germline V CDR1 and CDR2: SGDLS, YYNGEE. The CDR3 spells CASSVGGESGANVLTF. The CDR3 nucleotides are TGTGCCAGCAGCGTAGGGGGTGAGTCTGGGGCCAACGTCCTGACTTTC.

This sequence joins TRBV7-9 and TRBJ1-6, with a possible D match to TRBD1 (6 bases). CDR1 SEHNR and CDR2 FQNEAQ come from the germline V gene (reference sequence). Trimming took 5 bases from V and 5 from J, leaving 13 bases between them. The CDR3 covers 15 residues. CDR3 sequence (DNA): TGTGCCAGCAGCGAAGGGCAGGGGAATAATTCACCCCTCCACTTT. Translated: CASSEGQGNNSPLHF.

This chain uses TRBV7-3 with TRBJ2-3; TRBD2 is a possible D gene (5 bases). Germline V gene sequence: CDR1 SGHTA, CDR2 FQGTGA. The CDR3 extends over 15 amino acids. Trimming pared 3 bases from V and 1 base from J, leaving 11 bases between. The CDR3 DNA reads TGTGCCAGCAGCTTGGGCGTGGAGGGCACAGATACGCAGTATTTT. The encoded protein is CASSLGVEGTDTQYF. Supplemented by reference TRBV7-3 and TRBJ2-3, the full variable domain reads GAGVSQTPSNKVTEKGKYVELRCDPISGHTALYWYRQSLGQGPEFLIYFQGTGAADDSGLPNDRFFAVRPEGSVSTLKIQRTERGDSAVYLCASSLGVEGTDTQYFGPGTRLTVL.

The V gene is TRBV5-1, the J gene TRBJ2-7; 9 nucleotides agree with TRBD2. CDR3 length equals 14 residues. Germline V CDR1 and CDR2: SGHRS, YFSETQ. V lost 4 bases and J lost 5; bases outside the gene matches: 7. The chain's CDR3 is CASSGPGLANEQYF. For the CDR3, the DNA is TGCGCCAGCAGCGGGCCGGGACTAGCAAACGAGCAGTACTTC.

The CDR3 DNA follows: TGTGCCAGCAGTGAAAACCAGATTAATGAAAAACTGTTTTTT. Translated: CASSENQINEKLFF. This chain connects TRBV2 to TRBJ1-4, with D unresolved. V was pared by 2 bases and J by 4 bases, with 8 bases between. The CDR3 extends over 14 amino acids. Germline loops: CDR1 SNHLY, CDR2 FYNNEI.

This clone was found once. The chain uses TRBV7-2 and TRBJ2-7; D is perhaps TRBD1 (6 bases). The CDR3 extends over 14 amino acids. Germline assignment: CDR1 SGHTA and CDR2 FQGNSA. Trimming stripped 5 bases from V and 8 bases from J, with 19 bases between. The CDR3 nucleotides read TGTGCCAGCAGCGGGCGACAGGCTCCAACTCAGCAGTACTTC. Protein: CASSGRQAPTQQYF. The whole variable domain, remainder taken from reference TRBV7-2 and TRBJ2-7, is GAGVSQSPSNKVTEKGKDVELRCDPISGHTALYWYRQSLGQGLEFLIYFQGNSAPDKSGLPSDRFSAERTGGSVSTLTIQRTQQEDSAVYLCASSGRQAPTQQYFGPGTRLTVT.

The rearrangement uses TRBV6-4 and TRBJ1-6; weak D call: TRBD1 (5 bases). Germline lookup yields CDR1 MRHNA and CDR2 SNTAGT. CDR3 size: 15 residues. V was cut by 4 bases and J by 7 bases, with 14 bases left in between. CDR3 protein: CASSVTGLPNSPLHF. The CDR3 nucleotides read TGTGCCAGCAGTGTTACAGGTCTTCCCAATTCACCCCTCCACTTT.

The chain recombines TRBV11-2 with TRBJ1-1; a possible D gene is TRBD1 (6 bases). Germline CDR1 reads SGHAT; CDR2 reads FQNNGV. This CDR3 comprises 14 residues. The V gene lost 2 bases and the J gene lost 11 bases, with 18 bases spanning the gap. The DNA of the CDR3 is TGTGCCAGCAGCTTAAGCCTTACAGGGTCGGCGGCTTTCTTT. Protein sequence: CASSLSLTGSAAFF.

Points on this clone: Other nucleotide sequences in the sample specify the same CDR3. V and J are TRBV6-5 and TRBJ2-5; D not certain. The V and J ends lost 2 bases and 0 bases respectively, with 4 bases between them. CDR1 is MNHEY, CDR2 SVGAGI, per germline. The CDR3 spans 13 residues. CDR3 region: CASSYVYQETQYF. The CDR3 region has the DNA TGTGCCAGCAGTTACGTTTACCAAGAGACCCAGTACTTC.

The CDR3 bases are TGTGCCAGCAGCGTAGGAACAGATGAAAAACTGTTTTTT. It codes for CASSVGTDEKLFF. This rearrangement joins TRBV9 to TRBJ1-4; no firm D call. V dropped 0 bases and J dropped 6 bases, with 6 bases sitting between them. CDR1 SGDLS and CDR2 YYNGEE come from the germline V gene. CDR3 length: 13 residues. Using reference TRBV9 and TRBJ1-4 for the parts outside the CDR3, the full variable domain is DSGVTQTPKHLITATGQRVTLRCSPRSGDLSVYWYQQSLDQGLQFLIQYYNGEERAKGNILERFSAQQFPDLHSELNLSSLELGDSALYFCASSVGTDEKLFFGSGTQLSVL.

The chain joins TRBV5-6 to TRBJ2-5; D is unclear. Trimming took off 0 bases at V and 0 bases at J, with 9 bases between the two ends. From germline, CDR1 is SGHDT and CDR2 YYEEEE. This CDR3 spans 15 amino acids. Here the CDR3 DNA reads TGTGCCAGCAGCTTGGGGACGGTGTACCAAGAGACCCAGTACTTC. Translated, it gives CASSLGTVYQETQYF.

On this clone: The sample contains more than one DNA sequence encoding this CDR3. The chain recombines TRBV18 with TRBJ1-6; no clear D. The germline V gene has CDR1 KGHSH and CDR2 LQKENI. Trimming removed 3 bases from V and 3 bases from J, with 6 bases in between. CDR3 length: 14 residues. For the CDR3, the DNA is TGTGCCAGCTCACCCCCGAGCTATAATTCACCCCTCCACTTT. This codes for CASSPPSYNSPLHF.

The V call is TRBV6-1, the J call TRBJ2-2, with a tentative D call TRBD2 (5 bases). V dropped 6 bases and J dropped 5 bases, with 10 bases sitting between them. Per germline, CDR1 MNHNS and CDR2 SASEGT. This CDR3 region has 13 residues. CDR3 nucleotides: TGTGCCAGCAGGGGGTGGGAGACCGGGGAGCTGTTTTTT. Protein product: CASRGWETGELFF.

This chain joins TRBV30 and TRBJ1-1; no clear D. The V gene's germline CDR1 is GTSNPN and CDR2 SVGIG (reference sequence). V lost 2 bases and J lost 6, with 28 bases in between. The CDR3 is 18 amino acids. The CDR3 nucleotides read TGTGCCTGGAGTAGTTTGTTGTGGTCGGGCATAGGTCATCCTGAAGCTTTCTTT. This encodes CAWSSLLWSGIGHPEAFF.